This paragraph reports one TCR beta chain. This clonotype was counted many times. Its antigen is unknown. Nothing much larger sits one base from this clone, and base qualities are not available. The hyperthyroidism patients were between 18 and 65 years old and newly diagnosed, with a disease duration of less than 2 months. Any patient with an uncontrolled infection, another autoimmune disease, pregnancy or lactation was excluded. Diagnoses were based on clinical symptoms, serum thyroxine and TRAb, thyroid ultrasound and orbital computed tomography. Blood from progressor patients was collected at the time of first diagnosis with hyperthyroidism, before any ophthalmopathy symptoms had appeared. PBMCs were separated from roughly 10 ml of fresh peripheral blood using Ficoll-Paque density gradient centrifugation. Progressor patients were defined as those initially diagnosed with Graves' hyperthyroidism in whom ophthalmopathy developed during follow-up. Total RNA was extracted using Trizol reagent, and RNA quality was assessed on an Agilent 2100 Bioanalyzer.

The data stem from a study of T cells in Graves' hyperthyroidism and ophthalmopathy (dated by TCRdb to the late 2010s). The study in broad terms: Peripheral blood was sampled at the time of initial diagnosis, prior to any treatment. To identify distinguishing TCR V-J signatures, a discovery cohort of 90 to 100 patients was used, comprising roughly 45 with Graves' ophthalmopathy and around 57 with stable Graves' hyperthyroidism. Prospective prediction of ophthalmopathy was tested in an independent validation cohort consisting of under 20 hyperthyroidism patients and approximately 16 patients who later progressed to ophthalmopathy. The approximately 90 discovery patients were divided at random into training and test sets in a 7:3 ratio. In addition, the study compared T-cell repertoires in thyroid tissue and in blood from six Graves' hyperthyroidism patients. After sampling, hyperthyroidism patients received methimazole starting at 30 mg daily, and ophthalmopathy patients received high-dose intravenous methylprednisolone. The paper describes TCR Vbeta CDR3 sequencing of 120 to 150 peripheral blood samples, made up of under 50 ophthalmopathy patients, some 76 hyperthyroidism patients and 17 progressor patients. The paper as a whole reports these results and caveats: No statistical method was used to set the sample size in advance, and investigators knew the group allocation. Most expanded thyroid clonotypes (frequency above 0.001) were also found in blood, which suggests that blood repertoires may mirror thyroid immune responses. A model built on a 13 V-J signature distinguished ophthalmopathy from stable hyperthyroidism, reaching about 89% sensitivity and around 81% specificity in cross-validation and 80%/75% in testing. In validation, progression to ophthalmopathy was predicted by the model with around 70% sensitivity and roughly 72% specificity, a median of approximately 7.1 months before onset.

The TCR beta CDR3 regions were amplified from the RNA transcripts. For the first round of RT-PCR on the TCR CDR3, the HTBI primer set was used together with the Qiagen OneStep RT-PCR kit. The libraries were constructed in a second round of multiplex PCR and then size-selected and purified. Libraries were sequenced paired-end with 100 bp reads on an Illumina HiSeq2000. The paper's processing steps were these. SOAPnuke was used to process the raw data, throwing out any read that contained adapters or uncalled bases, had a mean Phred below 15, or lacked an exact constant-primer or identifier match. COPE v1.2.5 was used to merge the high-quality paired reads, and each unique nucleotide sequence was defined as a clonotype. Clonotypes were aligned to IMGT TRBV, TRBD and TRBJ reference segments using MiTCR v1.1. The analysis was restricted to V-J combinations with a frequency above 0.0001, which together covered 99.2% of the repertoires. A TCS score was defined as the ratio between F50 (clonal expansion) and ExV (chaos), using BLOSUM62-based TCRdist between CDR3 peptides within each V-J. Welch's t-statistics and random forest reduced around 550 V-J features to 10 to 15, which were used in a naive Bayes classifier (R e1071). The raw public data were reprocessed by TCRdb itself: fastp quality trimming at Q25, MiXCR clonotype calling, in-frame beta chains only. Every CDR3 protein is listed once, alongside the most common genes and DNA of its rows. TCRdb's processing, not the authors', yielded these V and J calls. The sample includes 380,000 or so distinct CDR3 sequences, with roughly 14% observed a single time. Around 21% of the sample comes from the top ten.

V is cut by 5 bases and J by 5 bases, and the space between the germline ends is 9 bases. There are 12 amino acids in the CDR3, from cysteine to phenylalanine inclusive. Of all the DNA, just the CDR3 is kept, 36 bases in frame from base 1. Sequences SGHTA (CDR1) and FQGTGA (CDR2) are obtained from the germline V gene. The chain joins TRBV7-3 to TRBJ2-5, with a weak D call of TRBD1 (5 bases match). The material sequenced was blood. This TCR was sampled from a man aged 25 to 45 with Graves' hyperthyroidism that later progressed to Graves' ophthalmopathy. The CDR3 amino acid sequence is: CASSMTAETQYF. The bases read TGTGCCAGCAGCATGACAGCCGAGACCCAGTACTTC.